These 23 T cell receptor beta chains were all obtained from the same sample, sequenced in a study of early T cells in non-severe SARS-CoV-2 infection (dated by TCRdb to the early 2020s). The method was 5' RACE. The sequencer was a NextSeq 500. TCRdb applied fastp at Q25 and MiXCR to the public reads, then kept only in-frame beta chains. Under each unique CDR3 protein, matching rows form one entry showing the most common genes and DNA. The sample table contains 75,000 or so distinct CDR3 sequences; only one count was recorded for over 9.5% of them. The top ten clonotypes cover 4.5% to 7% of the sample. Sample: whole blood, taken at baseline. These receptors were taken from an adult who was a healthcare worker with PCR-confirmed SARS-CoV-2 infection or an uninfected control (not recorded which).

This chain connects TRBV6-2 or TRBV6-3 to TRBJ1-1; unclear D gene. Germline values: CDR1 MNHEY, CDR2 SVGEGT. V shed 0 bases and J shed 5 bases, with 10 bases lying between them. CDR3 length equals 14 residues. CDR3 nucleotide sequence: TGTGCCAGCAGTTACTCGTTCTGGGGAACTGAAGCTTTCTTT. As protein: CASSYSFWGTEAFF.

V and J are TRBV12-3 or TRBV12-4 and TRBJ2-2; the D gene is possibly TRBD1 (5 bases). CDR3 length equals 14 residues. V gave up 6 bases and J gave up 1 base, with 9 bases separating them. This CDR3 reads CASRPQGNTGELFF. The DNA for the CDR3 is TGTGCCAGCAGGCCGCAGGGGAACACCGGGGAGCTGTTTTTT.

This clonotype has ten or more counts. The CDR3 spells CASSQYNEQFF. CDR3 bases: TGTGCCAGCAGCCAGTACAATGAGCAGTTCTTC. This chain links TRBV25-1 with TRBJ2-1; D is undetermined. V was pared by 6 bases and J by 4 bases, with 4 bases between. The CDR3 contains 11 residues. Germline V gives CDR1 MGHDK, CDR2 SYGVNS.

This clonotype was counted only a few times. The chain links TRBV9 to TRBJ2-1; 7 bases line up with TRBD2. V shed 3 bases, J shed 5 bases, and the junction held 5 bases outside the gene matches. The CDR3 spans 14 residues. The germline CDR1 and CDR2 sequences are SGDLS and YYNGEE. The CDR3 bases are TGTGCCAGCAGCGGGCGACTAGCCCACAATGAGCAGTTCTTC. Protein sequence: CASSGRLAHNEQFF.

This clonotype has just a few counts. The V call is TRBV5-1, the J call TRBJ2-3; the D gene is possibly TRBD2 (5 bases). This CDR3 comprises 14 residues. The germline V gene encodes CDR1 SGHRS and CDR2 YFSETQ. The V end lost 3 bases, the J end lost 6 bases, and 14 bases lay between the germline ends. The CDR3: CASSSATGEDTQYF. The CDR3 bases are TGCGCCAGCAGCTCGGCCACCGGGGAGGATACGCAGTATTTT.

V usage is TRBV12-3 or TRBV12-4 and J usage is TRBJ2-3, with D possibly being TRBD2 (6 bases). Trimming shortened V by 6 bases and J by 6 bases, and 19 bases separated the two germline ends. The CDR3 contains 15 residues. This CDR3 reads CASRLRRESRDTQYF. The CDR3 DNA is TGTGCCAGCAGACTACGGCGGGAATCAAGGGATACGCAGTATTTT.

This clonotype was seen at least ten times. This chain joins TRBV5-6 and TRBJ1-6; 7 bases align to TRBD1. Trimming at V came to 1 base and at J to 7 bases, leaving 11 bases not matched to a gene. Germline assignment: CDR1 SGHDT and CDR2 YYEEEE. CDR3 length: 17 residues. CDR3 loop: CASSLIIAGQRNSPLHF. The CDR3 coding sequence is TGTGCCAGCAGCTTGATAATCGCGGGACAGCGAAATTCACCCCTCCACTTT.

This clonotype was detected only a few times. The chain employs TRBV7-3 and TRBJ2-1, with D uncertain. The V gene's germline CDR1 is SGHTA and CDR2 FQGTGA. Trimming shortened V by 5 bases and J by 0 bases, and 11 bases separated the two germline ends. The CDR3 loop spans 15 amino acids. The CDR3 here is CASSLVLSSYNEQFF. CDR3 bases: TGTGCCAGCAGCCTAGTCCTTAGCTCCTACAATGAGCAGTTCTTC.

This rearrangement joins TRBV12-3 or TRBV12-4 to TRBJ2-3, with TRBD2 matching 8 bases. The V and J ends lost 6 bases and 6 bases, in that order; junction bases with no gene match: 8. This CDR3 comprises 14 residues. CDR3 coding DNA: TGTGCCAGCAGAGGTAGCGGGGTGGTTGATACGCAGTATTTT. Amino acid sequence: CASRGSGVVDTQYF.

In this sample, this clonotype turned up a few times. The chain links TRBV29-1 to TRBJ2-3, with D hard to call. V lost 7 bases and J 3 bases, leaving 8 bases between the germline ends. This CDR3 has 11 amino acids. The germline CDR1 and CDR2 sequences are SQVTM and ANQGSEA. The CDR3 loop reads CSGRNTDTQYF. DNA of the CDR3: TGCAGCGGACGAAATACAGATACGCAGTATTTT.

The CDR3 nucleotides read TGTGCCAGCAGTCGGGACGTGGGGGCTACAGATACGCAGTATTTT. This codes for CASSRDVGATDTQYF. V is TRBV5-6 and J is TRBJ2-3; D is possibly TRBD1 (6 bases). V was shortened by 5 bases and J by 3 bases, with 16 bases between the two germline ends. The CDR3 covers 15 residues. Germline CDR1 and CDR2: SGHDT and YYEEEE.

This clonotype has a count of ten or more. As DNA, the CDR3 is TGTGCCAGCAGCCACGGTGCAGGGATGAATGAAAAACTGTTTTTT. Encoded protein: CASSHGAGMNEKLFF. The J gene is TRBJ1-4, the V gene TRBV7-8; D possibly corresponds to TRBD1 (5 bases). Per the germline V gene, CDR1 is SGHVS and CDR2 is FQNEAQ. V gave up 5 bases and J gave up 5 bases, with 15 bases separating them. The CDR3 runs to 15 residues.

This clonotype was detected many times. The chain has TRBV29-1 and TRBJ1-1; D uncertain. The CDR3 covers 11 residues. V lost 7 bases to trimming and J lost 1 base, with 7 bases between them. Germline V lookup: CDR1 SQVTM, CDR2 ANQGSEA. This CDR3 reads CSAAQNTEAFF. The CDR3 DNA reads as TGCAGCGCCGCGCAGAACACTGAAGCTTTCTTT. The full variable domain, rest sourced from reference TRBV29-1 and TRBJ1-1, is SAVISQKPSRDICQRGTSLTIQCQVDSQVTMMFWYRQQPGQSLTLIATANQGSEATYESGFVIDKFPISRPNLTFSTLTVSNMSPEDSSIYLCSAAQNTEAFFGQGTRLTVV.

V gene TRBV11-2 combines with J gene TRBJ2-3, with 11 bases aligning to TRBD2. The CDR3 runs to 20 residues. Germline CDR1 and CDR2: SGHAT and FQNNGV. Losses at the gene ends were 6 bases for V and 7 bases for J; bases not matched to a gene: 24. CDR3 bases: TGTGCCAGCAGATCACAGGGTTTTGGCGCTAGCGGGGGGTCCACGTATACGCAGTATTTT. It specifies CASRSQGFGASGGSTYTQYF.

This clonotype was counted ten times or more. The CDR3 sequence: CASSPGTSRNWDIQYF. For the CDR3, the DNA is TGTGCCAGTAGTCCCGGGACCTCCAGGAATTGGGACATTCAGTACTTC. The chain links TRBV19 to TRBJ2-4; D may be TRBD1 or TRBD2 (5 bases each). The length of the CDR3 is 16 residues. Germline V lookup: CDR1 LNHDA, CDR2 SQIVND (reference sequence). Trimming stripped 5 bases from V and 8 bases from J, with 22 bases between.

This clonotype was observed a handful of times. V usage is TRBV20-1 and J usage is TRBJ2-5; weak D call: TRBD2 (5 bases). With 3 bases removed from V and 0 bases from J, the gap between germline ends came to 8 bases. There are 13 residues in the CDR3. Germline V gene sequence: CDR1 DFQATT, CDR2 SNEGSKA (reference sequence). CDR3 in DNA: TGCAGTGCTAGGCTCGGGAACCAAGAGACCCAGTACTTC. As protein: CSARLGNQETQYF.

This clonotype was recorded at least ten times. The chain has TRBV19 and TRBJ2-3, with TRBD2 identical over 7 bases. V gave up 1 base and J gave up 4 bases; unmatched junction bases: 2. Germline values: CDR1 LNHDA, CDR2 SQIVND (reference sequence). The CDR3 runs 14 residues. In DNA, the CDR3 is TGTGCCAGTAGTATAGGACTAGCCGCAGATACGCAGTATTTT. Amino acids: CASSIGLAADTQYF. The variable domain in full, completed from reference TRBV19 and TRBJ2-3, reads DGGITQSPKYLFRKEGQNVTLSCEQNLNHDAMYWYRQDPGQGLRLIYYSQIVNDFQKGDIAEGYSVSREKKESFPLTVTSAQKNPTAFYLCASSIGLAADTQYFGPGTRLTVL.

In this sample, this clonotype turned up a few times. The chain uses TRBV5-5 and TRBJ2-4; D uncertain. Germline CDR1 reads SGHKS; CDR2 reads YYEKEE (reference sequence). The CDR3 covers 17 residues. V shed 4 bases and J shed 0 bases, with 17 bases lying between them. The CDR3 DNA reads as TGTGCCAGCAGCCCGCCCGGCAAGGCCCTAGCCAAAAACATTCAGTACTTC. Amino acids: CASSPPGKALAKNIQYF.

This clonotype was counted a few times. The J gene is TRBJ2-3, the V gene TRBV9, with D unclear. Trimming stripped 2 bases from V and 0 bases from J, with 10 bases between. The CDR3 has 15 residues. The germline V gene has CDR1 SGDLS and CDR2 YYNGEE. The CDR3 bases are TGTGCCAGCAGCGTGGACGGTCGTAGCACAGATACGCAGTATTTT. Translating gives CASSVDGRSTDTQYF.

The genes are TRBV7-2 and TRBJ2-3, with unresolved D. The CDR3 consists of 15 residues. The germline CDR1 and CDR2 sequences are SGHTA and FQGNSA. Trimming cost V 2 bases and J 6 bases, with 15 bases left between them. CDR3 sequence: CASSLSSARVDTQYF. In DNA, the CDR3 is TGTGCCAGCAGCTTAAGTTCCGCTCGTGTGGATACGCAGTATTTT.

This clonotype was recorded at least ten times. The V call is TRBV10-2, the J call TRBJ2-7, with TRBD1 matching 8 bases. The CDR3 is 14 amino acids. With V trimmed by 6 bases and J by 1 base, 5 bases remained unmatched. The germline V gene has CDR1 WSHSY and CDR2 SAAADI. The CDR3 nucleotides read TGCGCCAGCAGGGACAGGGAAGGTTCCTACGAGCAGTACTTC. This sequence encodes CASRDREGSYEQYF.

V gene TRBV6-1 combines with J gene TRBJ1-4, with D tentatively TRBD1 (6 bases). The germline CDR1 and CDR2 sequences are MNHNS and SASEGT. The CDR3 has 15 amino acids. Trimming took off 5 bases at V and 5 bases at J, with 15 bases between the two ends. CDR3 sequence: CASSHTTGRNEKLFF. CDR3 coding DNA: TGTGCCAGCAGTCACACGACAGGCCGGAATGAAAAACTGTTTTTT.

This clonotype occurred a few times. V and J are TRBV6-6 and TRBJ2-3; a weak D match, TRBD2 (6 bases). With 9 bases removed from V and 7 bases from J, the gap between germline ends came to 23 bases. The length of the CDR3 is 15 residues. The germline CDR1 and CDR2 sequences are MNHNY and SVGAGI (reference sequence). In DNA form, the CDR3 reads TGTGCCAGGGGGGGAATGGTAGCCGGCTCGCATACGCAGTATTTT. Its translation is CARGGMVAGSHTQYF.